This T cell receptor (beta chain) was captured by sequencing in a study of response to subunit inactivated influenza vaccine. Study conclusions and caveats: With each seasonal influenza vaccination, the authors suggested, few new T cells are recruited.

Regarding this clonotype: Antigen: not known.

TCRdb recomputed calls from the RT-PCR reads with MiXCR, one row per CDR3 protein. The data contain over 450,000 distinct CDR3 sequences, 10% to 15% of them singletons. The sample in question was PBMCs from blood, obtained roughly 48 days after vaccination. The origin of this receptor is a man between 45 and 60 years old who received an inactivated influenza vaccine.

CDR3 loop: CASSPGVKQYF. The DNA for the CDR3 is TGTGCCAGCAGCCCAGGGGTGAAGCAGTACTTC. The chain is built from TRBV7-6 and TRBJ2-7; D possibly corresponds to TRBD1 (6 bases). This CDR3 spans 11 amino acids. With 5 bases removed from V and 8 bases from J, the gap between germline ends came to 10 bases. The germline V gene has CDR1 SGHVS and CDR2 FNYEAQ.